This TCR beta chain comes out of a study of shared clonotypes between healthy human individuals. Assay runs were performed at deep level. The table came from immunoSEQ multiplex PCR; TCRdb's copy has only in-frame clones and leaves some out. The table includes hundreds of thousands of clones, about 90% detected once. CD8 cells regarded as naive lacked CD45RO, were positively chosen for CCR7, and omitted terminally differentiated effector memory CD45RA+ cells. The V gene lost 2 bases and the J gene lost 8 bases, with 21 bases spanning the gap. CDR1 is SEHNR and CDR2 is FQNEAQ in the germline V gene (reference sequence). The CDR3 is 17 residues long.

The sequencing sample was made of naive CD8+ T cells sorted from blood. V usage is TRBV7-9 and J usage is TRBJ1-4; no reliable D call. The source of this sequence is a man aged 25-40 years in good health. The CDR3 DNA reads TGTGCCAGCAGCTTAAACGAGGAAGATGTAGGAAGAGAAAAACTGTTTTTT. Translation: CASSLNEEDVGREKLFF.